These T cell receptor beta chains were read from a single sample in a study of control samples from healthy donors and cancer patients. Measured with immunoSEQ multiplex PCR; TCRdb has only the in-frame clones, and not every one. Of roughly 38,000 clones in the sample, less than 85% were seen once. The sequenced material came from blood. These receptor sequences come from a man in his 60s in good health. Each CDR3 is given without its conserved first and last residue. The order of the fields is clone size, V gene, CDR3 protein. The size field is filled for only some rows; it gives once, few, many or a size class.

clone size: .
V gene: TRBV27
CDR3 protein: ASSTRRSNEKLF

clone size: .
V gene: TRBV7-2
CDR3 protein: ASSLPGLPSNQPQH

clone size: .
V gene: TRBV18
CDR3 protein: ASSPRGIRDQPQH

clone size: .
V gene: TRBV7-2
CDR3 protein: ASSLEEGNYEQY

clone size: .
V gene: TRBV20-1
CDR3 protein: RGSKYEQY

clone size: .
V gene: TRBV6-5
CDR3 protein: ASSYSSPNEQF

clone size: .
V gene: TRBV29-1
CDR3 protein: SVLQGSNTEAF

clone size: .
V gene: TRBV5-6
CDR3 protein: ASSFDRAGYT

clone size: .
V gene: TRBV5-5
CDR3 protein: ASTLEGGLGYGYT

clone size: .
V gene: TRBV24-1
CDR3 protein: ATSVFLFGELF

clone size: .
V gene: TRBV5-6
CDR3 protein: ASADQGAHNYGYT

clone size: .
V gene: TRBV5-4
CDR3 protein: ASSSPGTSGSYNEQF

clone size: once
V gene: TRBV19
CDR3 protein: ATRDSYYNEQF

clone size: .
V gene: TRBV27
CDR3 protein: ASSLLGANEKLF

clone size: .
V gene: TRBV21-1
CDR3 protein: ASSTRARISYNEQF

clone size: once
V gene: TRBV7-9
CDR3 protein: ASSSSGRATDTQY

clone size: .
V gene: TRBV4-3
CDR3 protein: ASSQDFGTGYTEAF